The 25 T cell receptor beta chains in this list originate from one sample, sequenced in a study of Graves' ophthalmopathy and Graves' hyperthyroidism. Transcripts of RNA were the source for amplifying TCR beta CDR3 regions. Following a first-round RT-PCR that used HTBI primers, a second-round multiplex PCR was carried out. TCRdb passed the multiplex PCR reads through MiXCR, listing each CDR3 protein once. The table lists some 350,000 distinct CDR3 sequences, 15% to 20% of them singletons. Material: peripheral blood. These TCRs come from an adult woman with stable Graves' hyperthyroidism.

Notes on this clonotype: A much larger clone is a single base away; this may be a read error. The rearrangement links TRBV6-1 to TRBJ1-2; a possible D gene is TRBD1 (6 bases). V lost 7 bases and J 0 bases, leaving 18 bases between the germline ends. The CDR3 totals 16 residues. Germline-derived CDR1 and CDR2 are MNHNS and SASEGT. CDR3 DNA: TGTGCCAGCACTGAGGACAGACGGAGAACTAACTATGGCTACACCTTC. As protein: CASTEDRRRTNYGYTF.

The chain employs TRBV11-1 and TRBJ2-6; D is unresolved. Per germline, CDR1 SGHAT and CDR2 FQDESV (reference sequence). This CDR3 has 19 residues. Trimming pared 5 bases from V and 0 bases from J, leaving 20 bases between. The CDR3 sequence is CASSPRDGSFISGANVLTF. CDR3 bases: TGTGCCAGCAGCCCCCGCGATGGGTCCTTCATCTCTGGGGCCAACGTCCTGACTTTC.

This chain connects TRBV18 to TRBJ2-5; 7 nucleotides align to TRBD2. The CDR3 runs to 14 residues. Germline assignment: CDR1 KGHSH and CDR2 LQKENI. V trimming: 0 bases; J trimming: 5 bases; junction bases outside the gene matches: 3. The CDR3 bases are TGTGCCAGCTCACCACCGACTAGCCGGGAGACCCAGTACTTC. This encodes CASSPPTSRETQYF.

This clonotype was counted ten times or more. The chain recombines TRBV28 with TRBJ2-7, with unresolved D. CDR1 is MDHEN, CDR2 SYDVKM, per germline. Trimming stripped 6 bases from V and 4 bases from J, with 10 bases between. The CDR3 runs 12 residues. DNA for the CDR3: TGTGCCAGCAGCTACGAGCTGTACGAGCAGTACTTC. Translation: CASSYELYEQYF.

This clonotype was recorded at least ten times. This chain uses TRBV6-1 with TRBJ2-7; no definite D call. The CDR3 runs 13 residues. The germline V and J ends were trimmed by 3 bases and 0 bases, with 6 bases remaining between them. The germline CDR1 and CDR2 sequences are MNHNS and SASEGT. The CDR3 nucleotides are TGTGCCAGCAGTGACTTCTTCTCCTACGAGCAGTACTTC. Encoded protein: CASSDFFSYEQYF.

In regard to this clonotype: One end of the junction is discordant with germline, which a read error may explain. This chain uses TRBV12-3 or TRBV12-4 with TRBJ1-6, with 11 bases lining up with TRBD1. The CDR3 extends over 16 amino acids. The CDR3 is CVSSHRTGGRVSPLHF. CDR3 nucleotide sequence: TGTGTCAGCAGCCATCGGACAGGGGGCCGGGTCTCACCCCTCCACTTT.

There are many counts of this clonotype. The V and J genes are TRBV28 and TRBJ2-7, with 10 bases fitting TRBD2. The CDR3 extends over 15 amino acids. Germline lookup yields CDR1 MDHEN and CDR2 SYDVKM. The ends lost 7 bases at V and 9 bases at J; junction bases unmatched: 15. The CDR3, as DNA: TGTGCCAGCAAGGATTGGGCTAGCGGGAGCGGGGTGCAGTACTTC. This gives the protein CASKDWASGSGVQYF.

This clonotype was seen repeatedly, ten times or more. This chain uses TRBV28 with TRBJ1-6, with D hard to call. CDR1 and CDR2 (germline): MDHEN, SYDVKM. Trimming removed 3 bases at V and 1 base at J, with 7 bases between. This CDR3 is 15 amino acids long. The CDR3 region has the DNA TGTGCCAGCAGTTTTACTATATCCTATAATTCACCCCTCCACTTT. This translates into CASSFTISYNSPLHF.

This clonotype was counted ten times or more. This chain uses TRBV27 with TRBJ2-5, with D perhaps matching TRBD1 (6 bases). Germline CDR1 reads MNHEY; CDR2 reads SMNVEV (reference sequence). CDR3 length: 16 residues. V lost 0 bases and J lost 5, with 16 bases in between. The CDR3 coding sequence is TGTGCCAGCAGTTTATCGGGGGAAGGACAGAAGGAGACCCAGTACTTC. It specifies CASSLSGEGQKETQYF.

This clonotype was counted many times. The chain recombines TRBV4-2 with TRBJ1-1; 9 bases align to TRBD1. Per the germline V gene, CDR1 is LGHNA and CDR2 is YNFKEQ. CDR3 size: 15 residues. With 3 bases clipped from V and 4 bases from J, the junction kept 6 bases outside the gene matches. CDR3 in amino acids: CASSQQETGGTEAFF. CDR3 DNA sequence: TGTGCCAGCAGCCAGCAGGAGACAGGGGGCACTGAAGCTTTCTTT.

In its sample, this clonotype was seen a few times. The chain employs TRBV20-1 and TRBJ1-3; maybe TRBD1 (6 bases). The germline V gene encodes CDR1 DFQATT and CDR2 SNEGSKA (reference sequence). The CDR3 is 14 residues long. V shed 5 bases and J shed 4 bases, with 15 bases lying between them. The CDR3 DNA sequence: TGCAGTGCTCCCACGGGGGGGCTAGGAAACACCATATATTTT. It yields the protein CSAPTGGLGNTIYF.

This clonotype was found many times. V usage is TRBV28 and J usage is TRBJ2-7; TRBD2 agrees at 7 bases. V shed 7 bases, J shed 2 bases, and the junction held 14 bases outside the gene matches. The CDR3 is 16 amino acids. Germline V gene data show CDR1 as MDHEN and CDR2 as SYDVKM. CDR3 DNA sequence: TGTGCCAGCACCCTGGGGATGTTGGCGGGAGCCTACGAGCAGTACTTC. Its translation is CASTLGMLAGAYEQYF. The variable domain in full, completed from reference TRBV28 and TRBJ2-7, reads DVKVTQSSRYLVKRTGEKVFLECVQDMDHENMFWYRQDPGLGLRLIYFSYDVKMKEKGDIPEGYSVSREKKERFSLILESASTNQTSMYLCASTLGMLAGAYEQYFGPGTRLTVT.

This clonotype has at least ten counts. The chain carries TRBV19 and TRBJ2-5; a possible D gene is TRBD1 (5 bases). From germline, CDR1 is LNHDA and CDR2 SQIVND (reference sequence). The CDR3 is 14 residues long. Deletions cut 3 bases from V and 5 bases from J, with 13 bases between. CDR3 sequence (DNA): TGTGCCAGTAGTATGTGGGGCTATGGTGAGACCCAGTACTTC. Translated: CASSMWGYGETQYF.

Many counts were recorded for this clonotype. The CDR3 loop reads CSVVGTGTGNTIYF. For the CDR3, the DNA is TGCAGCGTTGTAGGGACAGGGACTGGAAACACCATATATTTT. The chain has TRBV29-1 and TRBJ1-3; 9 bases line up with TRBD1. This CDR3 region has 14 residues. Losses at the gene ends were 4 bases for V and 2 bases for J; bases not matched to a gene: 3. Germline V gene sequence: CDR1 SQVTM, CDR2 ANQGSEA. The full variable domain, rest sourced from reference TRBV29-1 and TRBJ1-3, is SAVISQKPSRDICQRGTSLTIQCQVDSQVTMMFWYRQQPGQSLTLIATANQGSEATYESGFVIDKFPISRPNLTFSTLTVSNMSPEDSSIYLCSVVGTGTGNTIYFGEGSWLTVV.

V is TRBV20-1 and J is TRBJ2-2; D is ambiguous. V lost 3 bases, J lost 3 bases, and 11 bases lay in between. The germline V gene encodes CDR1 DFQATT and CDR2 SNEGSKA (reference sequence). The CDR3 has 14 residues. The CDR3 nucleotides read TGCAGTGCTAGTTTGGGATCGGACACCGGGGAGCTGTTTTTT. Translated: CSASLGSDTGELFF.

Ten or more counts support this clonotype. The chain's CDR3 is CASSLTGVSSYEQYF. The CDR3 DNA reads as TGTGCCAGCAGCTTAACAGGGGTAAGCTCCTACGAGCAGTACTTC. V usage is TRBV7-2 and J usage is TRBJ2-7, with 7 positions matching TRBD1. The CDR3 runs to 15 residues. V shed 2 bases, J shed 0 bases, and the junction held 4 bases outside the gene matches. Looked up from germline, CDR1 is SGHTA and CDR2 is FQGNSA.

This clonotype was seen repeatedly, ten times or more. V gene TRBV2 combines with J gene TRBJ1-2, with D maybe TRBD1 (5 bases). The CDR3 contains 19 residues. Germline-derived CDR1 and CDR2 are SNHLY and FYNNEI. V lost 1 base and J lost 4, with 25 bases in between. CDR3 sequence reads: CASSEVRRGISGLSYGYTF. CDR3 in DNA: TGTGCCAGCAGTGAAGTCCGAAGGGGTATTAGTGGGCTTAGCTATGGCTACACCTTC.

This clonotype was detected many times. CDR3 loop: CASSLPGGGFYEQYF. CDR3 in DNA: TGTGCCAGCAGTTTGCCCGGCGGGGGATTCTACGAGCAGTACTTC. The chain joins TRBV28 to TRBJ2-7; 7 positions agree with TRBD2. V was pared by 3 bases and J by 3 bases, with 8 bases of the junction left unmatched. This CDR3 has 15 amino acids. CDR1 is MDHEN and CDR2 is SYDVKM in the germline V gene.

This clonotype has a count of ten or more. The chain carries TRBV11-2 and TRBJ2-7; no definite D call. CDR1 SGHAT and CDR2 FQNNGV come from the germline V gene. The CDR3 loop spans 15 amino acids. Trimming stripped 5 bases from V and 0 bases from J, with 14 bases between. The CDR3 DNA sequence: TGTGCCAGCAGCAAAGTCGTGGGCCCCTCCTACGAGCAGTACTTC. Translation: CASSKVVGPSYEQYF. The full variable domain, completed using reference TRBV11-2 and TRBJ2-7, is EAGVAQSPRYKIIEKRQSVAFWCNPISGHATLYWYQQILGQGPKLLIQFQNNGVVDDSQLPKDRFSAERLKGVDSTLKIQPAKLEDSAVYLCASSKVVGPSYEQYFGPGTRLTVT.

The CDR3 sequence is CSASDRGRGGELFF. In DNA, the CDR3 is TGCAGTGCTAGCGACAGGGGGCGCGGCGGGGAGCTGTTTTTT. The chain is built from TRBV20-1 and TRBJ2-2, with 10 bases matching TRBD1. With 3 bases clipped from V and 7 bases from J, the junction kept 5 bases outside the gene matches. This CDR3 comprises 14 residues. The germline V gene encodes CDR1 DFQATT and CDR2 SNEGSKA (reference sequence).

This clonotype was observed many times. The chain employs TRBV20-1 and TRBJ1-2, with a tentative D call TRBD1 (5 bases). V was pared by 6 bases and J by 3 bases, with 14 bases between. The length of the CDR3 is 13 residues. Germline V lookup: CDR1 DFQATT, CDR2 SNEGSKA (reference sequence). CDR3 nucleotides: TGCAGTGCCCACGGCCGGGGGGACTATGGCTACACCTTC. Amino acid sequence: CSAHGRGDYGYTF.

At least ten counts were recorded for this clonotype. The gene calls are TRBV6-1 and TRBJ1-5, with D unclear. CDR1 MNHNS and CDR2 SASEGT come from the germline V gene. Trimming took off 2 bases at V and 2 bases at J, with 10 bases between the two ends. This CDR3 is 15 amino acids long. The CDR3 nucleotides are TGTGCCAGCAGTGAACGGTTGATGCGCAATCAGCCCCAGCATTTT. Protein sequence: CASSERLMRNQPQHF.

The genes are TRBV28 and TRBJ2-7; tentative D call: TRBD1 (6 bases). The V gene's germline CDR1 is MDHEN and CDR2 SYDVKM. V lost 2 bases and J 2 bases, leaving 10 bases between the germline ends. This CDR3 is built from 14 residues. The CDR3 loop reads CASSLGHRAYEQYF. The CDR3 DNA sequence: TGTGCCAGCAGTTTAGGTCACAGGGCCTACGAGCAGTACTTC.

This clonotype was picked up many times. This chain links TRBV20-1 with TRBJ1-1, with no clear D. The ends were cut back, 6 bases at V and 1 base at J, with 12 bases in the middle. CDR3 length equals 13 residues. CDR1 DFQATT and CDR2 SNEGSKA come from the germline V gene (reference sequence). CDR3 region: CSATTKKNTEAFF. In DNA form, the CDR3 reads TGCAGTGCGACAACTAAGAAGAACACTGAAGCTTTCTTT.

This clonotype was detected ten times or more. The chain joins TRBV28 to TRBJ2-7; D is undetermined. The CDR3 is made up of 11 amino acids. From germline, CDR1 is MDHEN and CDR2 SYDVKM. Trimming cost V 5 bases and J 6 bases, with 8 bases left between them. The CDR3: CASSVLSEQYF. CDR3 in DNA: TGTGCCAGCAGTGTTCTATCCGAGCAGTACTTC.